These 26 T cell receptor beta chains were all obtained from the same sample, sequenced in a study of blood T cells in healthy people across ages. With a J-beta primer mix and a sample-barcoded 5' primer, a second PCR ran roughly 6 to 11 cycles. TCRdb redid the calling of the 5' RACE reads with MiXCR, one entry per CDR3 protein. This table holds 750,000 to 1,000,000 distinct CDR3 sequences, roughly 28% found once. These data were also filed under a second study, of T cells of mothers and their children.

The sample taken for sequencing was blood. These TCRs come from a woman aged 40-49 years in good health.

This clonotype has more than one count but fewer than ten. The V call is TRBV10-3, the J call TRBJ2-3; 10 nucleotides agree with TRBD2. Germline assignment: CDR1 ENHRY and CDR2 SYGVKD. The CDR3 covers 16 residues. The trim removed 0 bases at V and 1 base at J, leaving 1 base unmatched. CDR3 loop: CAISESTSGRTDTQYF. CDR3 nucleotide sequence: TGTGCCATCAGTGAGTCGACTAGCGGGCGCACAGATACGCAGTATTTT.

Worth noting for this clonotype: With a much larger clone just one base away, this may be a read error. V gene TRBV7-8 combines with J gene TRBJ2-7, with 7 bases aligning to TRBD1. The J segment lost 6 bases and the V segment lost 5 bases, leaving 7 bases of the junction unmatched. Germline assignment: CDR1 SGHVS and CDR2 FQNEAQ. The CDR3 totals 13 residues. For the CDR3, the DNA is TGTGCCAGCAGCCCCCGGACAGGATGCGAGCAGTACTTC. Amino acids: CASSPRTGCEQYF.

The rearrangement uses TRBV20-1 and TRBJ2-7, with 11 nucleotides matching TRBD1. After removal of 5 bases from V and 7 bases from J, the junction contained 16 bases not matched to a gene. Per germline, CDR1 DFQATT and CDR2 SNEGSKA (reference sequence). The CDR3 is 16 residues long. CDR3 nucleotide sequence: TGCAGTGCTCCCCGCGCGGGGGACAGGGGGGCCAATGAGCAGTACTTC. Protein product: CSAPRAGDRGANEQYF.

This sequence joins TRBV19 and TRBJ2-3; D not certain. Germline V gene sequence: CDR1 LNHDA, CDR2 SQIVND (reference sequence). V lost 3 bases and J lost 4, with 2 bases in between. The CDR3 is 11 amino acids. The CDR3 reads CASSISDTQYF. CDR3 in DNA: TGTGCCAGTAGTATCTCAGATACGCAGTATTTT.

The chain carries TRBV7-2 and TRBJ1-4; tentatively, D is TRBD1 (6 bases). Trimming removed 5 bases at V and 5 bases at J, with 12 bases between. The CDR3 has 14 residues. Germline lookup yields CDR1 SGHTA and CDR2 FQGNSA. The CDR3 nucleotides are TGTGCCAGCAGCCCTCCCGGGACAAATGAAAAACTGTTTTTT. Its translation is CASSPPGTNEKLFF.

This clonotype was seen only a few times. The rearrangement joins TRBV27 to TRBJ2-3; 10 bases align to TRBD2. Germline lookup yields CDR1 MNHEY and CDR2 SMNVEV (reference sequence). The CDR3 extends over 16 amino acids. After removal of 8 bases from V and 2 bases from J, the junction contained 10 bases not matched to a gene. CDR3 DNA sequence: TGTGCCAGCGCCCCACAGCGGGGGGGAACCACAGATACGCAGTATTTT. Translating gives CASAPQRGGTTDTQYF.

The chain joins TRBV4-1 to TRBJ1-1; 7 bases map to TRBD1. Germline V lookup: CDR1 MGHRA, CDR2 YSYEKL. The V and J ends lost 0 bases and 10 bases, in that order; junction bases with no gene match: 8. The CDR3 sequence is 14 residues long. The CDR3 here is CASSQEADRFGAFF. CDR3 DNA sequence: TGCGCCAGCAGCCAAGAAGCGGACAGGTTTGGAGCTTTCTTT.

This clonotype was counted a few times. A much larger clone lies one base from this, so it may be a read error. The chain joins TRBV9 to TRBJ2-4; the match to TRBD1 covers 7 bases. Germline CDR1 and CDR2: SGDLS and YYNGEE. This CDR3 comprises 14 residues. Trimming cost V 3 bases and J 8 bases; bases outside gene matches: 8. The CDR3 coding sequence is TGTGCCAGCAGCGGAGAAGTAGGGGGCGACATTCAGTACTTC. Residues: CASSGEVGGDIQYF.

Many counts were recorded for this clonotype. The chain links TRBV5-5 to TRBJ1-1, with 9 positions matching TRBD1. The germline gives CDR1 SGHKS, CDR2 YYEKEE (reference sequence). Trimming took 5 bases from V and 4 from J; bases not matched to a gene: 6. CDR3 size: 14 residues. CDR3 protein: CASSTLTGGTEAFF. In DNA form, the CDR3 reads TGTGCCAGCAGTACTTTGACAGGGGGCACTGAAGCTTTCTTT.

The gene calls are TRBV6-5 and TRBJ2-6, with 8 bases that match TRBD1. Trimming removed 6 bases from V and 7 bases from J; junction bases left unmatched: 11. The CDR3 is made up of 16 amino acids. The germline gives CDR1 MNHEY, CDR2 SVGAGI. The CDR3 DNA sequence: TGTGCCAGCAGCGCCCTCGGGACAGGAGGTGCCAACGTCCTGACTTTC. The encoded protein is CASSALGTGGANVLTF.

Notes on this clonotype: A much larger clone lies a single base off, so this may be a read error. This chain joins TRBV10-3 and TRBJ1-6; D remains unclear. Looked up from germline, CDR1 is ENHRY and CDR2 is SYGVKD. The CDR3 contains 13 residues. CDR3 in amino acids: CTISEQYNSPLHF. The CDR3, as DNA: TGTACCATCAGTGAACAGTATAATTCACCCCTCCACTTT.

There are a few counts of this clonotype. The rearrangement joins TRBV12-3 or TRBV12-4 to TRBJ2-5, with TRBD2 identical over 12 bases. V lost 6 bases, J lost 5 bases, and 7 bases stayed unmatched. CDR3 size: 15 residues. DNA of the CDR3: TGTGCCAGCAGACCAACTAGCGGGGGGCGCGAGACCCAGTACTTC. This codes for CASRPTSGGRETQYF.

In this sample, this clonotype turned up once. This chain joins TRBV3-1 and TRBJ1-3, with D possibly TRBD1 on 6 matching bases. Trimming pared 1 base from V and 2 bases from J, leaving 15 bases between. This CDR3 spans 17 amino acids. The germline gives CDR1 LGHDT, CDR2 YNNKEL (reference sequence). The CDR3 spells CASSQGSGGGPGNTIYF. Here the CDR3 DNA reads TGTGCCAGCAGCCAAGGTTCGGGGGGCGGCCCTGGAAACACCATATATTTT.

The chain couples TRBV20-1 to TRBJ1-4; TRBD1 might be the D (6 bases). CDR1 DFQATT and CDR2 SNEGSKA come from the germline V gene (reference sequence). The CDR3 has 13 residues. V dropped 6 bases and J dropped 8 bases, with 16 bases sitting between them. As DNA, the CDR3 is TGCAGTGCCCTCCCCAGGGGTAAGGAAAAACTGTTTTTT. Protein: CSALPRGKEKLFF.

This clonotype showed up just once. Possible read error: a much larger clone is one base away. This chain joins TRBV12-3 or TRBV12-4 and TRBJ2-5, with D perhaps TRBD2 (5 bases). The CDR3 has 14 amino acids. CDR3 DNA: TGTGCCAGCAGTCTACTAGGCGTCCAAGGGACCCAGTACTTC. It encodes CASSLLGVQGTQYF.

The V call is TRBV7-9, the J call TRBJ2-7; D perhaps matches TRBD2 (5 bases). The CDR3 length is 13 residues. V was clipped by 4 bases and J by 4 bases, with 11 bases between them. Germline V CDR1 and CDR2: SEHNR, FQNEAQ (reference sequence). The CDR3 here is CASSSEERYEQYF. CDR3 in DNA: TGTGCCAGCAGCTCGGAGGAGAGATACGAGCAGTACTTC. Combining the CDR3 with reference TRBV7-9 and TRBJ2-7 gives the whole variable domain DTGVSQNPRHKITKRGQNVTFRCDPISEHNRLYWYRQTLGQGPEFLTYFQNEAQLEKSRLLSDRFSAERPKGSFSTLEIQRTEQGDSAMYLCASSSEERYEQYFGPGTRLTVT.

The chain carries TRBV20-1 and TRBJ1-1; D remains unclear. The CDR3 spans 13 residues. Looked up from germline, CDR1 is DFQATT and CDR2 is SNEGSKA (reference sequence). V lost 6 bases and J lost 2, with 13 bases in between. CDR3 bases: TGCAGTGCAAGGACCCCTCTCAACACTGAAGCTTTCTTT. Its protein is CSARTPLNTEAFF.

The rearrangement uses TRBV7-9 and TRBJ1-2; D unresolved. This CDR3 is built from 16 residues. The V end was cut by 2 bases, the J end by 8 bases, with 21 bases between. Germline V gene sequence: CDR1 SEHNR, CDR2 FQNEAQ (reference sequence). The CDR3 region has the DNA TGTGCCAGCAGCTTAAACCTAGGGAGAAGGGTCGGAGGCTACACCTTC. It yields the protein CASSLNLGRRVGGYTF.

CDR3 nucleotides: TGTGCCAGCAGCGTATTGTCCCGAGGGTCTGGGGCCAACGTCCTGACTTTC. Translation: CASSVLSRGSGANVLTF. The V gene is TRBV9, the J gene TRBJ2-6; D may be TRBD2 (5 bases). Germline V gene sequence: CDR1 SGDLS, CDR2 YYNGEE. CDR3 size: 17 residues. V lost 1 base, J lost 1 base, and 12 bases lay in between.

V is TRBV5-1 and J is TRBJ2-3, with D hard to call. This CDR3 spans 15 amino acids. Germline loops: CDR1 SGHRS, CDR2 YFSETQ. Trimming shortened V by 2 bases and J by 0 bases, and 10 bases separated the two germline ends. The CDR3 DNA sequence: TGCGCCAGCAGCTTCATGGACGCGAGCACAGATACGCAGTATTTT. Encoded protein: CASSFMDASTDTQYF. Full variable domain (outside the CDR3, taken from reference TRBV5-1 and TRBJ2-3): KAGVTQTPRYLIKTRGQQVTLSCSPISGHRSVSWYQQTPGQGLQFLFEYFSETQRNKGNFPGRFSGRQFSNSRSEMNVSTLELGDSALYLCASSFMDASTDTQYFGPGTRLTVL.

This rearrangement joins TRBV5-1 to TRBJ1-4, with a tentative D call TRBD1 (5 bases). CDR1 is SGHRS, CDR2 YFSETQ, per germline. The CDR3 loop spans 15 amino acids. V was pared by 4 bases and J by 8 bases, with 18 bases between. The DNA of the CDR3 is TGCGCCAGCAGCGGGGGGACCAGCGGACGGGAAAAACTGTTTTTT. Amino acids: CASSGGTSGREKLFF.

The chain recombines TRBV12-3 or TRBV12-4 with TRBJ2-1, with 9 bases fitting TRBD2. The CDR3 runs to 16 residues. J gave up 2 bases and V 7 bases, and 9 bases lay outside the gene matches. CDR3 sequence (DNA): TGTGCCAGCACCCTCTACGGCGGGGGGGCCTACAATGAGCAGTTCTTC. As protein: CASTLYGGGAYNEQFF.

The rearrangement links TRBV6-1 to TRBJ1-2, with 7 bases aligning to TRBD1. The CDR3 loop spans 13 amino acids. CDR1 is MNHNS and CDR2 is SASEGT in the germline V gene. The V gene end was trimmed by 7 bases and the J gene end by 4 bases; junction bases not matched to a gene: 6. CDR3 region: CASIPGQIYGYTF. The CDR3 DNA follows: TGTGCCAGCATACCGGGACAGATCTATGGCTACACCTTC.

The V and J genes are TRBV24-1 and TRBJ2-1; D is unclear. The ends were cut back, 3 bases at V and 5 bases at J, with 16 bases in the middle. The CDR3 sequence is 16 residues long. Germline V gene sequence: CDR1 KGHDR, CDR2 SFDVKD. As DNA, the CDR3 is TGTGCCACCAGTGATCCCTTAGCAGGCCTAAACAATGAGCAGTTCTTC. This sequence encodes CATSDPLAGLNNEQFF.

This chain joins TRBV7-2 and TRBJ2-5; 9 positions agree with TRBD1. The CDR3 contains 14 residues. J gave up 11 bases and V 5 bases, and 12 bases lay outside the gene matches. Germline assignment: CDR1 SGHTA and CDR2 FQGNSA. CDR3: CASSERTGVREQYF. CDR3 in DNA: TGTGCCAGCAGCGAGCGGACAGGGGTACGAGAACAGTACTTC.

V gene TRBV28 combines with J gene TRBJ1-2; 11 nucleotides align to TRBD1. The CDR3 consists of 16 residues. The germline V gene encodes CDR1 MDHEN and CDR2 SYDVKM. V lost 4 bases and J lost 4; bases outside the gene matches: 8. The CDR3 reads CASSSHGTGGVYGYTF. Here the CDR3 DNA reads TGTGCCAGCAGTTCCCACGGGACAGGGGGAGTCTATGGCTACACCTTC.